Presented here are 19 T cell receptor beta chains from one specimen sequenced in a study of T cell responses to AZD1222 COVID-19 vaccine. Only in-frame clones appear in the TCRdb table, and some are missing; sequencing was by immunoSEQ multiplex PCR. In the table there are 250,000 to 300,000 clones, 90% to 95% of which are singletons. The starting material was peripheral blood, obtained 28 days after the second AZD1222 dose. These receptors originate from an adult who received the AZD1222 COVID-19 vaccine.

The rearrangement joins TRBV7-2 to TRBJ1-2, with 10 bases lining up with TRBD1. Per germline, CDR1 SGHTA and CDR2 FQGNSA. This CDR3 is built from 14 residues. V dropped 4 bases and J dropped 7; count of bases not matched to a gene: 6. CDR3 nucleotide sequence: TGTGCCAGCAGCTCCCCCGGGACAGGGGTTGGCTACACCTTC. Amino acid sequence: CASSSPGTGVGYTF.

CDR3 sequence reads: CASMAGVSPLHF. The CDR3 DNA is TGTGCCAGCATGGCAGGGGTCTCACCCCTCCACTTT. The chain combines TRBV6-5 with TRBJ1-6; perhaps TRBD1 as D (6 bases). With 7 bases removed from V and 10 bases from J, the gap between germline ends came to 11 bases. CDR3 length: 12 amino acids. From germline, CDR1 is MNHEY and CDR2 SVGAGI.

The chain combines TRBV5-1 with TRBJ2-5; weak D call: TRBD1 (6 bases). This CDR3 spans 13 amino acids. Trimming removed 5 bases from V and 4 bases from J, with 12 bases in between. The V gene's germline CDR1 is SGHRS and CDR2 YFSETQ. The CDR3 DNA reads TGCGCCAGCAGACAGGGACACGCAGAGACCCAGTACTTC. It specifies CASRQGHAETQYF.

The genes are TRBV23-1 and TRBJ2-1, with 10 bases that match TRBD2. TRBV23-1 is flagged as an ORF with uncertain function. CDR3 size: 14 residues. Germline trimming cut 7 bases from V and 8 bases from J; bases unmatched to any gene: 8. The CDR3 region is CASISASGSYEQFF. Written as DNA, the CDR3 is TGCGCCAGCATTTCGGCTAGCGGGAGCTATGAGCAGTTCTTC.

The chain has TRBV10-3 and TRBJ1-3; TRBD1 might be the D (5 bases). V was cut by 2 bases and J by 4 bases, with 15 bases left in between. The length of the CDR3 is 16 residues. Per the germline V gene, CDR1 is ENHRY and CDR2 is SYGVKD. The DNA of the CDR3 is TGTGCCATCAGTGAGAGGTCTGCAGGGTCAGGAAACACCATATATTTT. Protein sequence: CAISERSAGSGNTIYF.

The chain couples TRBV19 to TRBJ2-2, with 9 bases fitting TRBD2. V lost 6 bases to trimming and J lost 9 bases; unmatched junction nucleotides: 8. This CDR3 region has 14 residues. Germline CDR1 is LNHDA and CDR2 is SQIVND (reference sequence). The CDR3 DNA reads as TGTGCCAGTAGGTGGCTAGCGGGGAGCCGGGAGCTGTTTTTT. This codes for CASRWLAGSRELFF. Drawing the rest from reference TRBV19 and TRBJ2-2, the complete variable domain is DGGITQSPKYLFRKEGQNVTLSCEQNLNHDAMYWYRQDPGQGLRLIYYSQIVNDFQKGDIAEGYSVSREKKESFPLTVTSAQKNPTAFYLCASRWLAGSRELFFGEGSRLTVL.

V and J are TRBV9 and TRBJ2-7; D uncertain. Looked up from germline, CDR1 is SGDLS and CDR2 is YYNGEE. The CDR3 runs 13 residues. The V and J ends lost 0 bases and 6 bases respectively, with 10 bases between them. The CDR3 sequence is CASSVESWGEQYF. DNA for the CDR3: TGTGCCAGCAGCGTAGAGAGCTGGGGCGAGCAGTACTTC. The entire variable domain, with the rest obtained from reference TRBV9 and TRBJ2-7, is as follows: DSGVTQTPKHLITATGQRVTLRCSPRSGDLSVYWYQQSLDQGLQFLIQYYNGEERAKGNILERFSAQQFPDLHSELNLSSLELGDSALYFCASSVESWGEQYFGPGTRLTVT.

This rearrangement joins TRBV10-2 to TRBJ1-1; no definite D call. V was clipped by 6 bases and J by 0 bases, with 11 bases between them. This CDR3 has 14 amino acids. Germline-derived CDR1 and CDR2 are WSHSY and SAAADI. The CDR3 reads CASRSIEMNTEAFF. In nucleotides, the CDR3 is TGCGCCAGCAGAAGTATCGAAATGAACACTGAAGCTTTCTTT.

The rearrangement links TRBV7-2 to TRBJ1-1; D is unresolved. V lost 4 bases to trimming and J lost 1 base, with 7 bases between them. The CDR3 contains 13 residues. CDR1 SGHTA and CDR2 FQGNSA come from the germline V gene. As DNA, the CDR3 is TGTGCCAGCAGCTCATATACGAACACTGAAGCTTTCTTT. Encoded protein: CASSSYTNTEAFF.

The chain is built from TRBV7-2 and TRBJ1-1; D is unclear. Germline values: CDR1 SGHTA, CDR2 FQGNSA. The V end lost 5 bases, the J end lost 0 bases, and 16 bases lay between the germline ends. The CDR3 is 16 amino acids. CDR3 sequence reads: CASSLTLLNMNTEAFF. The CDR3 bases are TGTGCCAGCAGCCTCACCCTCCTTAATATGAACACTGAAGCTTTCTTT.

The chain is built from TRBV29-1 and TRBJ2-2; maybe TRBD1 (6 bases). Trimming cost V 5 bases and J 2 bases, with 9 bases left between them. In germline, CDR1 is SQVTM, CDR2 ANQGSEA. The CDR3 runs 13 residues. DNA for the CDR3: TGCAGCGTTTTAGGGACAAACACCGGGGAGCTGTTTTTT. Translated: CSVLGTNTGELFF.

The chain uses TRBV28 and TRBJ1-2, with 9 bases matching TRBD1. This CDR3 has 14 residues. V was pared by 5 bases and J by 0 bases, with 1 base of the junction left unmatched. Looked up from germline, CDR1 is MDHEN and CDR2 is SYDVKM. The CDR3 region has the DNA TGTGCCAGCAGTGGGACAGGGACTAACTATGGCTACACCTTC. Translated, it gives CASSGTGTNYGYTF.

The rearrangement joins TRBV12-3 or TRBV12-4 to TRBJ2-7, with a tentative D call TRBD2 (6 bases). The V gene lost 4 bases and the J gene lost 8 bases, with 15 bases spanning the gap. CDR3 length equals 13 residues. CDR3 bases: TGTGCCAGCAGTTCCCGGGAGTCTAGGAAGCAGTACTTC. As protein: CASSSRESRKQYF.

V gene TRBV4-1 combines with J gene TRBJ1-1; D might be TRBD1 (5 bases). Trimming removed 5 bases at V and 5 bases at J, with 18 bases between. CDR3 length: 15 residues. Germline V gene sequence: CDR1 MGHRA, CDR2 YSYEKL. The CDR3 region is CASSAWEGRGTEAFF. The CDR3 nucleotides are TGCGCCAGCAGCGCGTGGGAGGGGCGAGGTACTGAAGCTTTCTTT.

The chain combines TRBV7-9 with TRBJ1-1; D unclear. The CDR3 runs 14 residues. Trimming stripped 2 bases from V and 1 base from J, with 8 bases between. Per the germline V gene, CDR1 is SEHNR and CDR2 is FQNEAQ (reference sequence). The CDR3: CASSLIGGNTEAFF. The CDR3 nucleotides are TGTGCCAGCAGCTTAATCGGTGGGAACACTGAAGCTTTCTTT.

V gene TRBV14 combines with J gene TRBJ2-2; tentative D call: TRBD1 (6 bases). V gave up 4 bases and J gave up 5 bases, with 11 bases separating them. This CDR3 spans 14 amino acids. Germline loops: CDR1 SGHDN, CDR2 FVKESK. Here the CDR3 reads CASSRQVATGELFF. The CDR3, as DNA: TGTGCCAGCAGCCGACAGGTGGCAACCGGGGAGCTGTTTTTT.

The rearrangement links TRBV7-3 to TRBJ2-5; maybe TRBD2 (6 bases). The CDR3 extends over 15 amino acids. Germline V gene data show CDR1 as SGHTA and CDR2 as FQGTGA. V was clipped by 2 bases and J by 2 bases, with 12 bases between them. The CDR3 protein is CASSLVPGLQETQYF. DNA of the CDR3: TGTGCCAGCAGCTTAGTACCGGGACTGCAAGAGACCCAGTACTTC.

The chain is built from TRBV4-1 and TRBJ2-5, with D possibly being TRBD1 or TRBD2 (5 bases each). The germline V gene has CDR1 MGHRA and CDR2 YSYEKL. There are 15 residues in the CDR3. V lost 1 base, J lost 5 bases, and 14 bases lay in between. As DNA, the CDR3 is TGCGCCAGCAGCCAAGTGGGGACGGGCCAGGAGACCCAGTACTTC. This translates into CASSQVGTGQETQYF.

CDR3 nucleotide sequence: TGTGCCAGCACCGTCATGGGGCGCGACACTGAAGCTTTCTTT. This encodes CASTVMGRDTEAFF. This chain connects TRBV5-4 to TRBJ1-1, with D maybe TRBD1 (5 bases). V was trimmed by 6 bases and J by 3 bases, leaving 15 bases between them. Germline assignment: CDR1 SGHNT and CDR2 YYREEE (reference sequence). The CDR3 sequence is 14 residues long.